This is a list of T cell receptor beta chains from one sample in a study of T cell changes during pregnancy in multiple sclerosis. Method: immunoSEQ multiplex PCR; TCRdb's copy keeps in-frame clones and lacks some. This sample has tens of thousands of clones, with around 90% found just once. This specimen was peripheral blood, taken after pregnancy. The source of these receptors is a female donor in good health, enrolled as a control in a pregnancy study. CDR3s include the opening cysteine and the closing phenylalanine or tryptophan. A D gene is named only where the DNA matches it firmly.

TRBV2	TRBD1	TRBJ1-2	CASSAPGTGGNGYTF	TGTGCCAGCAGTGCTCCTGGGACAGGGGGCAATGGCTACACCTTC
TRBV2	TRBD1	TRBJ1-5	CASSESPQGQPQHF	TGTGCCAGCAGTGAGTCCCCACAGGGGCAGCCCCAGCATTTT
TRBV9	NA	TRBJ1-1	CASSALGEVGFRNTEAFF	TGTGCCAGCAGCGCCCTCGGGGAGGTCGGTTTTCGGAACACTGAAGCTTTCTTT
TRBV5-4	TRBD1	TRBJ2-3	CASRLTRPGQGTDTQYF	TGTGCCAGCAGGCTTACGCGCCCGGGACAGGGCACAGATACGCAGTATTTT
TRBV6-1	TRBD1	TRBJ1-1	CASREPVQGAQREAFF	TGTGCCAGCAGAGAACCAGTACAGGGGGCGCAGCGTGAAGCTTTCTTT
TRBV19	TRBD1	TRBJ2-7	CASSFDRGSYEQYF	TGTGCCAGTAGCTTTGACAGGGGGTCCTACGAGCAGTACTTC
TRBV4-3	NA	TRBJ2-7	CASSQDRSGGQYF	TGCGCCAGCAGCCAAGATAGATCTGGCGGGCAGTACTTC
TRBV9	NA	TRBJ1-5	CASSVDAGNNQPQHF	TGTGCCAGCAGCGTAGATGCGGGGAACAATCAGCCCCAGCATTTT
TRBV2	TRBD2	TRBJ2-1	CASSEALTSGRGEQFF	TGTGCCAGCAGTGAAGCGCTGACTAGCGGGAGAGGTGAGCAGTTCTTC
TRBV7-6	TRBD1	TRBJ1-6	CASSFGQGDSPLHF	TGTGCCAGCAGCTTCGGACAGGGCGATTCACCCCTCCACTTT
TRBV15	NA	TRBJ1-6	CATSRERSNSYNSPLHF	TGTGCCACCAGCAGAGAGCGGAGCAACTCCTATAATTCACCCCTCCACTTT
TRBV4-3	NA	TRBJ1-2	CASSQDQDGYGYTF	TGCGCCAGCAGCCAAGACCAGGATGGCTATGGCTACACCTTC
TRBV5-1	TRBD2	TRBJ2-3	CASSLRGPASGRHGTDTQYF	TGCGCCAGCAGCTTGAGGGGGCCGGCTAGCGGGAGACACGGTACAGATACGCAGTATTTT
TRBV7-2	TRBD1	TRBJ1-4	CASSPPGQGLEKLFF	TGTGCCAGCAGCCCGCCGGGACAGGGCCTTGAAAAACTGTTTTTT
TRBV9	TRBD2	TRBJ2-1	CASSQVIAGGNEQFF	TGTGCCAGCAGCCAGGTGATAGCGGGGGGGAATGAGCAGTTCTTC
TRBV7-2	NA	TRBJ1-2	CASSLGGGYGYTF	TGTGCCAGCAGCTTAGGAGGGGGCTATGGCTACACCTTC
TRBV4-3	NA	TRBJ2-3	CASSQDRQGIDTQYF	TGCGCCAGCAGCCAAGATAGGCAGGGGATAGATACGCAGTATTTT
TRBV7-9	TRBD1	TRBJ1-4	CASSLQGVRKLFF	TGTGCCAGCAGCTTACAGGGGGTGCGGAAACTGTTTTTT
TRBV9	NA	TRBJ2-2	CASSVSPGARTGELFF	TGTGCCAGCAGCGTATCTCCAGGTGCACGGACCGGGGAGCTGTTTTTT